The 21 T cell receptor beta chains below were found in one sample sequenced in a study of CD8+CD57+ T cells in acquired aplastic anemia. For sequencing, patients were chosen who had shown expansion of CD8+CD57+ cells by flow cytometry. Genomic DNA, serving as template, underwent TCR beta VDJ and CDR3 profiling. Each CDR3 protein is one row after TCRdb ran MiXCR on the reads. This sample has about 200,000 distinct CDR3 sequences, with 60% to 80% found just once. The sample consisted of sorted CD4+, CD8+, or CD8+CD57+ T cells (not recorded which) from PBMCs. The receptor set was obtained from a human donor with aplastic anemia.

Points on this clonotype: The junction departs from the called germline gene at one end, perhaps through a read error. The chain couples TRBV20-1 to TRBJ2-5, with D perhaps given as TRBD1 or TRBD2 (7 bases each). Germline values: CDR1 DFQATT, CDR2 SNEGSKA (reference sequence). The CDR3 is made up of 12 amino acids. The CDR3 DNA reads TGCAGTGCCAGGGGGGGGCCAGAGACTCAGTACTTC. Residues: CSARGGPETQYF.

This CDR3 reads CATTGGVNSPLHF. The CDR3 DNA sequence: TGTGCCACCACGGGGGGCGTCAATTCACCCCTCCACTTT. The rearrangement uses TRBV15 and TRBJ1-6; D may be TRBD1 (6 bases). Germline V gene sequence: CDR1 LNHNV, CDR2 YYDKDF (reference sequence). V was shortened by 7 bases and J by 7 bases, with 11 bases between the two germline ends. CDR3 size: 13 residues.

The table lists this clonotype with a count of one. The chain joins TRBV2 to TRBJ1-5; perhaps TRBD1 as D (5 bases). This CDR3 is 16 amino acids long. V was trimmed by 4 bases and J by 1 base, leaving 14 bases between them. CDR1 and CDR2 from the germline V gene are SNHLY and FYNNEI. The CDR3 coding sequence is TGTGCCAGCAGTGGTAGGGGAACGGGGAGCAATCAGCCCCAGCATTTT. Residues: CASSGRGTGSNQPQHF.

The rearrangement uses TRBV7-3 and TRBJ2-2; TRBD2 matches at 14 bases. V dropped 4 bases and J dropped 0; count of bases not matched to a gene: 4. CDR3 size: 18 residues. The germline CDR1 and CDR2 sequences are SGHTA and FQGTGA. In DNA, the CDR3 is TGTGCCAGCAGCTCGGCGGGACTAGCGGGGGCGAACACCGGGGAGCTGTTTTTT. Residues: CASSSAGLAGANTGELFF.

Written as DNA, the CDR3 is TGTGCCAGCAGCGCGCTTCCAAGGGTTGCAGATACGCAGTATTTT. This encodes CASSALPRVADTQYF. The chain uses TRBV7-9 and TRBJ2-3; no reliable D call. CDR1 SEHNR and CDR2 FQNEAQ come from the germline V gene (reference sequence). CDR3 length equals 15 residues. V lost 5 bases and J lost 4, with 16 bases in between.

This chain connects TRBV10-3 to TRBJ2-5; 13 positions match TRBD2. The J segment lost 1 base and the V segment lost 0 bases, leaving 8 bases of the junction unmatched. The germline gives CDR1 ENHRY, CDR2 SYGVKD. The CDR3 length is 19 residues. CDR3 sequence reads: CAISESGTSGGAAQETQYF. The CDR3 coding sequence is TGTGCCATCAGTGAGTCTGGAACTAGCGGGGGGGCGGCCCAAGAGACCCAGTACTTC.

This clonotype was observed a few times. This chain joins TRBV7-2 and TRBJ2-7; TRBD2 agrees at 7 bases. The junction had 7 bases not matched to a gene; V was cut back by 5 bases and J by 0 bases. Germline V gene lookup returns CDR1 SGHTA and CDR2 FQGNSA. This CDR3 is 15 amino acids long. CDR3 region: CASSGGEGRSYEQYF. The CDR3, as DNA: TGTGCCAGCAGCGGAGGGGAGGGCCGCTCCTACGAGCAGTACTTC.

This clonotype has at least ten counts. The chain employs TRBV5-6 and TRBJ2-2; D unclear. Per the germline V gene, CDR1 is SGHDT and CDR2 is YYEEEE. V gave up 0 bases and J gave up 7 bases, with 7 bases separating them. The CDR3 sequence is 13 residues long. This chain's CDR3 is CASSLDTDGELFF. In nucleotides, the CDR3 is TGTGCCAGCAGCTTGGATACAGACGGGGAGCTGTTTTTT.

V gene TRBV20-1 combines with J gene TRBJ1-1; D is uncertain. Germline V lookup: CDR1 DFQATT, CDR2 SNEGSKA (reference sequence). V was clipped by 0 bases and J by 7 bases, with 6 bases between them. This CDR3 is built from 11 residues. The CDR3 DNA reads TGCAGTGCTAGAGACGGTGTTGAAGCTTTCTTT. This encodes CSARDGVEAFF.

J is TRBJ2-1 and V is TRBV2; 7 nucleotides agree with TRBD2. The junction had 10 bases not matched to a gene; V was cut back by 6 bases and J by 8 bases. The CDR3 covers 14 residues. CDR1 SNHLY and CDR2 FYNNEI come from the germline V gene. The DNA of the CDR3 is TGTGCCAGCAGCCTACGGACTAGTTGGCATGAGCAGTTCTTC. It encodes CASSLRTSWHEQFF. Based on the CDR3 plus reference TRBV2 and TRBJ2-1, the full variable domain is EPEVTQTPSHQVTQMGQEVILRCVPISNHLYFYWYRQILGQKVEFLVSFYNNEISEKSEIFDDQFSVERPDGSNFTLKIRSTKLEDSAMYFCASSLRTSWHEQFFGPGTRLTVL.

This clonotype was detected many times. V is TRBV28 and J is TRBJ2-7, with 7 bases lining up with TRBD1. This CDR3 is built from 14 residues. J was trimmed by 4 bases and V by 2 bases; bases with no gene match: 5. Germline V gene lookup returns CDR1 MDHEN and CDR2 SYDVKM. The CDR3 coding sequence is TGTGCCAGCAGTTTAGCCGGGACAGTTTACGAGCAGTACTTC. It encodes CASSLAGTVYEQYF.

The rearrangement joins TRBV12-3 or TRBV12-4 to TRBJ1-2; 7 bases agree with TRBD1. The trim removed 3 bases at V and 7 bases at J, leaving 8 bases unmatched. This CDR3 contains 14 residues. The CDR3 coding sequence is TGTGCCAGCAGTTTGCGACAGGGAGGACGTGGCTACACCTTC. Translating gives CASSLRQGGRGYTF.

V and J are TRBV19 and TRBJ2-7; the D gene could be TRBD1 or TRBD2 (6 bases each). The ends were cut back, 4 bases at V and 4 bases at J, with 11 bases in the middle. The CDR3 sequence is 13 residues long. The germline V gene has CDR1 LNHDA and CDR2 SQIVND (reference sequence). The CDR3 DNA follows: TGTGCCAGTAGTACGGGGGCAGGATACGAGCAGTACTTC. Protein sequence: CASSTGAGYEQYF.

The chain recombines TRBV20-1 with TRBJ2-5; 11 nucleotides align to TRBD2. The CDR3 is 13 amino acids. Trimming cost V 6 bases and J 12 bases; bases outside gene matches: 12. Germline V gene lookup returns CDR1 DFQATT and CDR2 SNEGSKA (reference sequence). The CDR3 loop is CSALTSGTVREYF. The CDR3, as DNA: TGCAGTGCCCTGACTAGCGGGACGGTACGGGAGTACTTC.

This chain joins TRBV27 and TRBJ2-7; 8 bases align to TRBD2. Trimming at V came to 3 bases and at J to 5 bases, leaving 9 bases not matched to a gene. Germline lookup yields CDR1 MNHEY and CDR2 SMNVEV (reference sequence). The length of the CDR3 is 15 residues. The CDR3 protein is CASSFFGTRAHEQYF. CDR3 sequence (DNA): TGTGCCAGCAGTTTTTTCGGGACTAGGGCCCACGAGCAGTACTTC.

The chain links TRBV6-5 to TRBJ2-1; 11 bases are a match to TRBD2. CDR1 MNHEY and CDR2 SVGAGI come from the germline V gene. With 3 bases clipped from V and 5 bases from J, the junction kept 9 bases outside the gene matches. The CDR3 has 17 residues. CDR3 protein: CASSYGIAGGRNNEQFF. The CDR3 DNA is TGTGCCAGCAGTTATGGTATAGCGGGGGGGCGTAACAATGAGCAGTTCTTC.

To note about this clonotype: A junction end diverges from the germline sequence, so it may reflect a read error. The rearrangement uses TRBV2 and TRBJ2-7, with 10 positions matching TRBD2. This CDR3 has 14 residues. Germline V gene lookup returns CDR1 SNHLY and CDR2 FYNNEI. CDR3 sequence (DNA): TGTGCCAGCAGTTTAGCGGGAGGAGGATACGAGCAGCACTTC. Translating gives CASSLAGGGYEQHF. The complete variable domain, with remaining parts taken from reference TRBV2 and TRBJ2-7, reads EPEVTQTPSHQVTQMGQEVILRCVPISNHLYFYWYRQILGQKVEFLVSFYNNEISEKSEIFDDQFSVERPDGSNFTLKIRSTKLEDSAMYFCASSLAGGGYEQHFGPGTRLTVT.

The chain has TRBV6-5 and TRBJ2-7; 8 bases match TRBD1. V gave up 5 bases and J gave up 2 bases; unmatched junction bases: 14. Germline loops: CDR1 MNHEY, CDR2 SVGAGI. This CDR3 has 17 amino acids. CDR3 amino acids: CASSRSGQAKSTYEQYF. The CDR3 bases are TGTGCCAGCAGTAGATCGGGACAGGCGAAATCTACCTACGAGCAGTACTTC.

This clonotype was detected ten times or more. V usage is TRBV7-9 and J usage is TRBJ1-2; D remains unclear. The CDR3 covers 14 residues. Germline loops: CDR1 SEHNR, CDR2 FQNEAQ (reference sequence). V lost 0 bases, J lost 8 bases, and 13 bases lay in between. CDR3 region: CASSLASPEGGYTF. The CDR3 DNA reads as TGTGCCAGCAGCTTAGCTAGTCCCGAGGGCGGCTACACCTTC.

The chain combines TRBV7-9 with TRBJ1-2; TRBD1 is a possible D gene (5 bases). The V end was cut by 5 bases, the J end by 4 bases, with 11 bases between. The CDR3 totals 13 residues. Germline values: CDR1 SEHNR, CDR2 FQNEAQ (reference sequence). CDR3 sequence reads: CASSPRTSYGYTF. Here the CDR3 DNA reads TGTGCCAGCAGCCCGCGGACAAGCTATGGCTACACCTTC. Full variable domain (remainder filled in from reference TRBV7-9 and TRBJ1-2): DTGVSQNPRHKITKRGQNVTFRCDPISEHNRLYWYRQTLGQGPEFLTYFQNEAQLEKSRLLSDRFSAERPKGSFSTLEIQRTEQGDSAMYLCASSPRTSYGYTFGSGTRLTVV.

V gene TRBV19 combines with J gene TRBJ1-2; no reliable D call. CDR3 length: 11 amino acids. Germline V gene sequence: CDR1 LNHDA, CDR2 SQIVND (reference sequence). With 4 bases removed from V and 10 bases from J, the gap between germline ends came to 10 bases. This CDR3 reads CASSNVADYTF. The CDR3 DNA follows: TGTGCCAGTAGTAATGTAGCGGACTACACCTTC.